This TCR beta chain was sequenced in a study of T-cell memory formation after mild COVID-19. Overall study findings and caveats: Pre-infection memory carried some responding clones, suggesting that cross-reactive memory joined. Whereas later expanders leaned CD4+, clones contracting day 15 to 85 showed a balanced CD4/CD8 makeup.

Each CDR3 protein is one row after TCRdb ran MiXCR on the 5' RACE reads. The table has 350,000 to 450,000 distinct CDR3 sequences, around 28% seen once. This clonotype was found a few times. Its target is unknown. This CDR3 has 14 amino acids. Trimming at V came to 2 bases and at J to 6 bases, leaving 9 bases not matched to a gene. Germline lookup yields CDR1 SQVTM and CDR2 ANQGSEA. The TCR comes from an adult woman who had mild COVID-19 (a few samples of this study predate the infection). Cell type and time point are not known. The sequenced sample was PBMCs or a T cell subset sorted from them (not recorded which). The chain links TRBV29-1 to TRBJ2-7, with 8 bases aligning to TRBD1. As DNA, the CDR3 is TGCAGCGTTGAACTACCTGGACAGGGAGGCGAGCAGTACTTC. Protein: CSVELPGQGGEQYF.